One sample yielded the 15 T cell receptor beta chains listed below, sequenced in a study of blood T cell repertoires in COVID-19. Sequencing was performed with immunoSEQ multiplex PCR; in TCRdb, only in-frame clones are kept and a portion is missing. The sample holds around 190,000 clones, approximately 80% seen once. Sequencing input: PBMCs or T cells enriched from blood (not recorded which). These receptors all stem from a man aged 35 to 55 who had recovered from COVID-19.

This chain links TRBV19 with TRBJ1-2; 9 nucleotides align to TRBD1. CDR1 and CDR2 (germline): LNHDA, SQIVND (reference sequence). The J segment lost 4 bases and the V segment lost 7 bases, leaving 31 bases of the junction unmatched. The CDR3 contains 22 residues. CDR3 nucleotide sequence: TGTGCCAGTACCTCGACCCTTACCCCGGGACAGGGAACGGGGGTGAGAGGCTATGGCTACACCTTC. Its translation: CASTSTLTPGQGTGVRGYGYTF. The full variable domain, with the rest looked up from reference TRBV19 and TRBJ1-2, is DGGITQSPKYLFRKEGQNVTLSCEQNLNHDAMYWYRQDPGQGLRLIYYSQIVNDFQKGDIAEGYSVSREKKESFPLTVTSAQKNPTAFYLCASTSTLTPGQGTGVRGYGYTFGSGTRLTVV.

The chain combines TRBV7-9 with TRBJ1-2, with D possibly matching TRBD1 (5 bases). The CDR3 is 14 residues long. Germline V CDR1 and CDR2: SEHNR, FQNEAQ (reference sequence). V was trimmed by 6 bases and J by 2 bases, leaving 13 bases between them. The CDR3 DNA sequence: TGTGCCAGCAGAACTCAGGGCAACAACTATGGCTACACCTTC. Protein: CASRTQGNNYGYTF.

The chain combines TRBV30 with TRBJ1-1; D might be TRBD1 (6 bases). The CDR3 is 13 amino acids. Germline V CDR1 and CDR2: GTSNPN, SVGIG (reference sequence). V shed 3 bases and J shed 3 bases, with 11 bases lying between them. DNA of the CDR3: TGTGCCTGGAGGACGACAGGCTACACTGAAGCTTTCTTT. Translating gives CAWRTTGYTEAFF.

V is TRBV18 and J is TRBJ2-2, with TRBD2 matching 8 bases. The CDR3 runs to 15 residues. CDR1 and CDR2 (germline): KGHSH, LQKENI. Trimming removed 5 bases from V and 5 bases from J; junction bases left unmatched: 7. As DNA, the CDR3 is TGTGCCAGCTCATCTACAACGGGAGGGACCGGGGAGCTGTTTTTT. This codes for CASSSTTGGTGELFF. Complete variable domain (other parts from reference TRBV18 and TRBJ2-2): NAGVMQNPRHLVRRRGQEARLRCSPMKGHSHVYWYRQLPEEGLKFMVYLQKENIIDESGMPKERFSAEFPKEGPSILRIQQVVRGDSAAYFCASSSTTGGTGELFFGEGSRLTVL.

The J gene is TRBJ2-7, the V gene TRBV25-1; unclear D gene. Trimming took 3 bases from V and 5 from J, leaving 5 bases between them. This CDR3 is built from 11 residues. The germline gives CDR1 MGHDK, CDR2 SYGVNS. CDR3 sequence: CASSDFHEQYF. In DNA form, the CDR3 reads TGTGCCAGCAGTGACTTTCACGAGCAGTACTTC.

The rearrangement joins TRBV7-8 to TRBJ2-1, with D perhaps TRBD1 (8 bases). With 6 bases removed from V and 2 bases from J, the gap between germline ends came to 14 bases. The germline CDR1 and CDR2 sequences are SGHVS and FQNEAQ. The CDR3 is made up of 15 amino acids. DNA for the CDR3: TGTGCCAGCAGACAGGGGGGGACACCCTACAATGAGCAGTTCTTC. Translated, it gives CASRQGGTPYNEQFF.

J is TRBJ1-1 and V is TRBV18, with TRBD1 matching 9 bases. Germline CDR1 KGHSH, CDR2 LQKENI. The CDR3 consists of 15 residues. With V trimmed by 5 bases and J by 6 bases, 10 bases remained unmatched. CDR3 in amino acids: CASSAKQGALAEAFF. The CDR3 nucleotides read TGTGCCAGCTCAGCCAAACAGGGGGCTTTAGCTGAAGCTTTCTTT.

V usage is TRBV11-2 and J usage is TRBJ2-3; possible D gene TRBD2, 7 bases. The length of the CDR3 is 14 residues. Trimming removed 1 base from V and 6 bases from J, with 11 bases in between. Looked up from germline, CDR1 is SGHAT and CDR2 is FQNNGV. The CDR3 sequence: CASSLAGGGDTQYF. In DNA form, the CDR3 reads TGTGCCAGCAGCTTAGCGGGGGGCGGGGATACGCAGTATTTT.

V gene TRBV5-1 combines with J gene TRBJ2-2, with TRBD1 matching 7 bases. The CDR3 consists of 15 residues. The germline V gene encodes CDR1 SGHRS and CDR2 YFSETQ. Trimming removed 2 bases from V and 4 bases from J; junction bases left unmatched: 5. The CDR3 bases are TGCGCCAGCAGCTTACAGGGGTCGTTCACCGGGGAGCTGTTTTTT. Protein: CASSLQGSFTGELFF.

This clone was observed a single time. The genes are TRBV11-2 and TRBJ2-5, with 13 bases identical to TRBD2. Germline V gives CDR1 SGHAT, CDR2 FQNNGV. V lost 4 bases, J lost 5 bases, and 7 bases stayed unmatched. The CDR3 consists of 16 residues. CDR3 amino acids: CASSSRGLAGRETQYF. In nucleotides, the CDR3 is TGTGCCAGCAGCTCCAGGGGACTAGCGGGGAGGGAGACCCAGTACTTC.

This chain's CDR3 is CASGPTGGGNQPQHF. CDR3 sequence (DNA): TGTGCCAGCGGACCCACAGGGGGCGGGAATCAGCCCCAGCATTTT. The genes are TRBV2 and TRBJ1-5; 9 bases are a match to TRBD1. This CDR3 is 15 amino acids long. The V gene end was trimmed by 8 bases and the J gene end by 4 bases; junction bases not matched to a gene: 9. Germline CDR1 and CDR2: SNHLY and FYNNEI.

DNA of the CDR3: TGTGCCTGGAGTGTCCACGGGACAGGCCATTTATGGCTGTTTTTT. It encodes CAWSVHGTGHLWLFF. V and J are TRBV30 and TRBJ1-4; 8 bases are a match to TRBD1. The CDR3 totals 15 residues. Unmatched junction bases numbered 14, after V lost 0 bases and J lost 14 bases. Germline loops: CDR1 GTSNPN, CDR2 SVGIG (reference sequence).

This clone was detected only once. This sequence joins TRBV19 and TRBJ2-7; possible D gene TRBD2, 6 bases. Looked up from germline, CDR1 is LNHDA and CDR2 is SQIVND (reference sequence). CDR3 length: 14 residues. Trimming took off 3 bases at V and 4 bases at J, with 13 bases between the two ends. The CDR3 loop reads CASSMGLPWYEQYF. DNA of the CDR3: TGTGCCAGTAGTATGGGACTGCCATGGTACGAGCAGTACTTC.

The genes are TRBV5-1 and TRBJ2-5, with D possibly being TRBD1 (8 bases). Trimming pared 5 bases from V and 5 bases from J, leaving 22 bases between. CDR3 length equals 16 residues. Germline V gene lookup returns CDR1 SGHRS and CDR2 YFSETQ. The CDR3 nucleotides read TGCGCCAGCAGATTAGCGGGTCAGGGGGCAGGTGAGACCCAGTACTTC. Translated, it gives CASRLAGQGAGETQYF.

This clone appeared once. The chain carries TRBV4-1 and TRBJ2-7, with D possibly matching TRBD2 (6 bases). CDR1 MGHRA and CDR2 YSYEKL come from the germline V gene. With 0 bases removed from V and 3 bases from J, the gap between germline ends came to 12 bases. The CDR3 totals 15 residues. As DNA, the CDR3 is TGCGCCAGCAGCCAAGATGGGGGTAGCGGCTACGAGCAGTACTTC. This codes for CASSQDGGSGYEQYF.